The count of the clone carrying this T cell receptor (beta chain) is one. This entry is derived from a study of cytomegalovirus exposure and HLA in healthy donors. The J segment lost 4 bases and the V segment lost 5 bases, leaving 10 bases of the junction unmatched. This CDR3 has 15 residues. In germline, CDR1 is MNHEY, CDR2 SVGAGI. PCR amplification relied on 60 Vbeta primers (plus 13 Jbeta primers). Here immunoSEQ multiplex PCR was the method, and the copy in TCRdb shows in-frame clones only, minus some. The sample holds about 83,000 clones, just over 70% seen once. J is TRBJ1-2 and V is TRBV6-5, with 7 bases lining up with TRBD1. This TCR was sampled from a man between 60 and 70 years old in good health and CMV-seronegative. The source material was PBMCs. The CDR3 reads CASSPPTGSGYGYTF. The CDR3, as DNA: TGTGCCAGCAGTCCCCCGACAGGGTCTGGCTATGGCTACACCTTC.